This TCR beta chain was observed in a study of identical twins (dated by TCRdb to the mid-2010s). Background on the whole study: To test whether fetal clonotypes persist, the study used deep sequencing on TCR alpha and beta repertoires from monozygotic twins, unrelated adults of various ages, and cord blood. To rule out contamination, replicate twin experiments were performed at different times with different library preparation protocols.

Only healthy Caucasian donors were included. Three pairs of female monozygotic twins, all aged roughly 18 to 30 years, made up the twin cohort. RNA for TCR libraries was isolated from peripheral blood mononuclear cells. This clonotype appeared a few times. It lacks a known antigen. Base qualities are not at hand, and no much larger clone is one base apart. Study-wide findings and limitations: The excess sharing between twins in beta out-of-frame sequences was weaker because fewer shared sequences reduced the signal-to-noise ratio. Because the same donors could not be followed over many years, the conclusions relied on cross-sectional statistical analysis. Fewer insertions were carried by abundant cord blood beta clonotypes, a similar but weaker trend appeared in young adult naive repertoires, and no such trend appeared in memory repertoires. Zero-insertion analyses could be partly confounded by invariant T cells such as MAIT and iNKT, although diverse VJ usage argued against such confounding for most clonotypes. In monozygotic twins, out-of-frame TCR alpha sharing was systematically underestimated by recombination models, although the models agreed with sharing between unrelated individuals. Compared with coincidental sharing between unrelated individuals, out-of-frame TCR alpha sequences shared between twins had an excess of sequences with low generation probability.

Trimming takes 7 bases from V and 5 bases from J, and the germline ends sit 23 bases apart. As encoded in the germline V gene, CDR1 is MDHEN while CDR2 is SYDVKM. The cysteine opens and the phenylalanine closes a CDR3 of 16 amino acids. CDR3 DNA only is kept here, 48 bases in frame from base 1. Libraries came from 5' RACE. Sequencing was carried out with an Illumina HiSeq 2000. A universal primer binding site was introduced by template switching, and a unique molecular identifier was present in the final cDNA, enabling accurate counting of TCR cDNA molecules. Specific primers in the conserved constant-segment region were used to synthesize first-strand cDNA for TCR alpha and beta chains. Each cDNA library was double barcoded, with a SMART-Mk sample barcode plus Illumina barcodes, to control for contamination. TruSeq adapter sequences, together with Illumina sample barcodes, were added in two successive PCR steps. Sequencing of the TCR alpha and beta cDNA libraries was done on the Illumina HiSeq platform using custom primers. The paper's data handling went like this. MiGEC processed the raw reads to extract unique molecular identifiers, while MiXCR was used to determine the CDR3 positions. Recombination models were inferred per individual with the repgenHMM and IGoR tools using an EM algorithm. The analysis of shared clonotypes was done with the tcR package in R, with sharing normalized by the product of cloneset sizes. To study raw recombination without the effects of thymic and clonal selection, out-of-frame nonproductive sequences were analyzed. The public reads were reanalyzed by TCRdb: fastp trimming at Q25, MiXCR alignment, in-frame beta chains only. A single entry per CDR3 protein holds the most common genes and DNA from its merged rows. These V and J calls originate from TCRdb's pipeline instead of the authors' own analysis. This sample is represented by 650,000 to 800,000 distinct CDR3 sequences; more than 6.5% of them were singletons. The ten largest clones represent 0.75% to 1% of the sample.

The sample was also reused in another study, on yellow fever vaccine responses in identical twins. The second source states: The T cell response to vaccination in identical twins was reported by the authors to appear partly convergent and partly personalized. Focusing on identical twins, the study followed the T cell clones that responded to the vaccine, and did so with precision.

In this chain, TRBV28 is recombined with TRBJ2-5; TRBD2 might be the D gene, on 6 matching bases. The sequence derives from a woman under 30 in good health. The source material was PBMCs. CDR3 loop: CASNLFPGETGETQYF. The base sequence is TGTGCCAGCAACCTTTTCCCGGGGGAAACGGGGGAGACCCAGTACTTC. The entire variable domain, with the stretches around the CDR3 drawn from the reference TRBV28 and TRBJ2-5 proteins, is DVKVTQSSRYLVKRTGEKVFLECVQDMDHENMFWYRQDPGLGLRLIYFSYDVKMKEKGDIPEGYSVSREKKERFSLILESASTNQTSMYLCASNLFPGETGETQYFGPGTRLLVL.